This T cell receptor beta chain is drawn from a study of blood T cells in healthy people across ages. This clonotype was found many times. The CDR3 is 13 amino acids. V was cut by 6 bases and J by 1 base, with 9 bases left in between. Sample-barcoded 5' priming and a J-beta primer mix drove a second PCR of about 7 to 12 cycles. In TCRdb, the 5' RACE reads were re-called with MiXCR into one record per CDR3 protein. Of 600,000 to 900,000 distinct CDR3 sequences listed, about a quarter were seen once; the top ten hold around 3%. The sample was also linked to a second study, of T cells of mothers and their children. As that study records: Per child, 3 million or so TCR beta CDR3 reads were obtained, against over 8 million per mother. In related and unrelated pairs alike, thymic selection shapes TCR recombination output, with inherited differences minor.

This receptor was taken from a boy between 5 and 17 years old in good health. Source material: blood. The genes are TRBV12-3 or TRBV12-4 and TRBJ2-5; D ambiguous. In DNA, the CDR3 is TGTGCCAGCAGCTTGGGCAGCCAAGAGACCCAGTACTTC. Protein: CASSLGSQETQYF.